The TCR beta chain described here comes from a study of cytomegalovirus exposure and HLA in healthy donors. Overall study: A later analysis reported the 100 to 150 validation repertoires used the same platform as the roughly 700 first-cohort repertoires.

CDR3 length: 16 amino acids. Germline trimming cut 2 bases from V and 6 bases from J; bases unmatched to any gene: 12. Germline values: CDR1 SQVTM, CDR2 ANQGSEA. The method was immunoSEQ multiplex PCR; TCRdb's version includes in-frame clones alone and lacks a portion of them. The repertoire includes some 120,000 clones, more than 70% of them detected once, and less than 1.5% sits in the top ten. The origin of this receptor is a man aged 30 to 45 in good health and CMV-seronegative. The sample consisted of PBMCs. This sequence joins TRBV29-1 and TRBJ2-7, with TRBD1 matching 11 bases. CDR3 loop: CSVERGRDRGVSEQYF. CDR3 in DNA: TGCAGCGTTGAAAGGGGAAGGGACAGGGGGGTAAGCGAGCAGTACTTC.